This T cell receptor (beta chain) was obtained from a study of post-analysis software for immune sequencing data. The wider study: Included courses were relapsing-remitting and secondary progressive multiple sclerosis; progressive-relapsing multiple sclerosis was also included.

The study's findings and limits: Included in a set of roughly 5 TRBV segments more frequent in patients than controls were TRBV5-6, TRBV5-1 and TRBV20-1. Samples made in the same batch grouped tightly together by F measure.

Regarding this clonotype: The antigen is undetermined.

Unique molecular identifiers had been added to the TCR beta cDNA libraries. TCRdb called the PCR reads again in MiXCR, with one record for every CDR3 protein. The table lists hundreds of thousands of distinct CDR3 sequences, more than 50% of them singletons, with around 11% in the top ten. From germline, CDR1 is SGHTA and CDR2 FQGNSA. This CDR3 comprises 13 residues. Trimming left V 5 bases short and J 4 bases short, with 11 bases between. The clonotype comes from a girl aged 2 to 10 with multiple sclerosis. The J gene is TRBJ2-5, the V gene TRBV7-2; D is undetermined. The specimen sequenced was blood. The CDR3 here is CASSGSQVETQYF. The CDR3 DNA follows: TGTGCCAGCAGCGGCAGTCAGGTAGAGACCCAGTACTTC.